Sequencing of this T cell receptor beta chain was carried out in a study of Ad26.COV2.S vaccination and SARS-CoV-2 variants. This clone came up once. The target antigen is unknown. Clones were read by immunoSEQ multiplex PCR, and TCRdb kept only the in-frame ones, dropping some. The sample records over 400,000 clones, about 90% being singletons. This CDR3 spans 15 amino acids. The V and J ends lost 5 bases and 5 bases, in that order; junction bases with no gene match: 6. The germline gives CDR1 SGHVS, CDR2 FNYEAQ. As for treatment: around 19 received Ad26.COV2.S at low or high dose, single or two shots; about 5 received placebo; per-sample allocation not given. Following the first vaccine or placebo injection, samples were taken on day 63. A Boston donor was an adult aged 18-55 years. The study, taken as a whole, reports: Analyses of TCR breadth and depth may have underestimated total T cell responses. Post-vaccination spike-specific CD8+ and CD4+ T cell responses reportedly had substantial breadth.

The input for sequencing was peripheral blood, taken in a trial of Ad26.COV2.S vaccine versus placebo. This chain links TRBV7-6 with TRBJ2-5; 12 bases are shared with TRBD2. This TCR came from a person between 18 and 65 years old who received the Ad26.COV2.S COVID-19 vaccine or a placebo. The CDR3 loop is CASSILAGGGETQYF. In DNA form, the CDR3 reads TGTGCCAGCAGCATACTAGCGGGGGGAGGGGAGACCCAGTACTTC. The full variable domain, its missing parts supplied by reference TRBV7-6 and TRBJ2-5, is GAGVSQSPRYKVTKRGQDVALRCDPISGHVSLYWYRQALGQGPEFLTYFNYEAQQDKSGLPNDRFSAERPEGSISTLTIQRTEQRDSAMYRCASSILAGGGETQYFGPGTRLLVL.